A selection of T cell receptor beta chains follows, all from one sample in a study of blood T cell repertoires in COVID-19. Only in-frame clones appear in the TCRdb table, and some are missing; sequencing was by immunoSEQ multiplex PCR. The top ten clones hold around 18% of a sample with some 220,000 clones, around 80% of them seen once. Source material: peripheral blood. The source is a woman of 80 years or more with active or convalescent COVID-19. Both conserved end residues are part of each CDR3. The D gene is left open where the match is weak. A row's size may be missing; if present it is once, few, many or a size class.

TRBV7-8	-	TRBJ1-2	-	TGTGCCAGCAGCACCAGGGTTTACTATGGCTACACCTTC	CASSTRVYYGYTF
TRBV19	TRBD1	TRBJ1-1	-	TGTGCCAGTAGTTCTCGGGACAGGGGACGTAACACTGAAGCTTTCTTT	CASSSRDRGRNTEAFF
TRBV7-9	TRBD2	TRBJ2-5	-	TGTGCCAGCAGCGCGCGGGAGAGGGAGACCCAGTACTTC	CASSARERETQYF
TRBV3-1/TRBV3-2	TRBD2	TRBJ2-1	once	TGTGCCAGCAGCCAAGTAGGAGCGGGAGGCCCGAATGAGCAGTTCTTC	CASSQVGAGGPNEQFF
TRBV18	-	TRBJ1-5	-	TGTGCCAGCTCACTCGGACAAAATAGCAATCAGCCCCAGCATTTT	CASSLGQNSNQPQHF
TRBV9	TRBD1	TRBJ1-3	-	TGTGCCAGCAGCGTAGATTTGGGAACAGGGGGCTCTGGAAACACCATATATTTT	CASSVDLGTGGSGNTIYF
TRBV19	TRBD2	TRBJ2-5	-	TGTGCCAGTAGTATTACTAGCGGGAGTTATGAGACCCAGTACTTC	CASSITSGSYETQYF
TRBV6-5	-	TRBJ2-5	-	TGTGCCAGCACTGCTAAGGGGGAGACCCAGTACTTC	CASTAKGETQYF
TRBV3-1/TRBV3-2	TRBD2	TRBJ2-1	-	TGTGCCAGCAGCCAAGATCCGGGGGGGGCTTCTCTGCAGTTCTTC	CASSQDPGGASLQFF
TRBV11-3	-	TRBJ1-3	-	TGTGCCAGCAGCGGAGGCGGAAACACCATATATTTT	CASSGGGNTIYF
TRBV5-1	TRBD1	TRBJ2-7	-	TGCGCCAGCAGCTATAACGATCGACAGGGCGAGCAGTACTTC	CASSYNDRQGEQYF
TRBV7-2	TRBD1	TRBJ2-1	-	TGTGCCAGCAGCTTCACCGGGACAGCCGCTAGGAATGAGCAGTTCTTC	CASSFTGTAARNEQFF
TRBV6-2/TRBV6-3	TRBD1	TRBJ1-4	-	TGTGCCAGCAGTTACAGTGACAGGGCGCCAACTAATGAAAAACTGTTTTTT	CASSYSDRAPTNEKLFF
TRBV14	TRBD1	TRBJ1-4	-	TGTGCCAGCAGCCAAGACGGGGACAGGCGCGAAAAACTGTTTTTT	CASSQDGDRREKLFF
TRBV11-2	TRBD1	TRBJ2-5	-	TGTGCCAGCAGCTTCGACAGGGGTACATGGGAGACCCAGTACTTC	CASSFDRGTWETQYF
TRBV18	TRBD1	TRBJ2-4	-	TGTGCCAGCTCACCACAACCGGGACAGGGGGGGATTCAGTACTTC	CASSPQPGQGGIQYF
TRBV5-5	TRBD2	TRBJ2-1	-	TGTGCCAGCAGCTTGTTTCGGGGGGGCGCCAATGAGCAGTTCTTC	CASSLFRGGANEQFF
TRBV7-9	TRBD1	TRBJ2-4	-	TGTGCCAGCAGCACGGACAGGGGGGCCAAAAACATTCAGTACTTC	CASSTDRGAKNIQYF
TRBV19	TRBD2	TRBJ2-1	-	TGTGCCAGTAGTACCGGGACTAGCCCCCACAATGAGCAGTTCTTC	CASSTGTSPHNEQFF
TRBV7-2	-	TRBJ1-2	-	TGTGCCAGCACCACATATACGAATTTGGGCTACACCTTC	CASTTYTNLGYTF
TRBV29-1	TRBD1	TRBJ2-4	-	TGCAGCGCCTACGGACAGGGGAATTCGGACATTCAGTACTTC	CSAYGQGNSDIQYF
TRBV6-2/TRBV6-3	TRBD1	TRBJ1-4	-	TGTGCCAGCACTTACCGGGACAGGGAGTGGGAAAAACTGTTTTTT	CASTYRDREWEKLFF
TRBV27	-	TRBJ1-1	-	TGTGCCAGCAGTACACAGGGTAGGGGTGAAGCTTTCTTT	CASSTQGRGEAFF
TRBV7-8	TRBD1	TRBJ1-5	few	TGTGCCAGCAGCTTGGAATGGGACAGGGCAAACCAGCCCCAGCATTTT	CASSLEWDRANQPQHF
TRBV7-9	-	TRBJ2-5	-	TGTGCCAGCAGCTTAGTGAGTGACCAAGAGACCCAGTACTTC	CASSLVSDQETQYF
TRBV6-5	TRBD1	TRBJ2-3	-	TGTGCCAGCAGTTACCCCGCGGGACAGGGAACAGATACGCAGTATTTT	CASSYPAGQGTDTQYF
TRBV10-3	TRBD2	TRBJ2-7	-	TGTGCCATCGCGGGGGGGGCCGGTTACGAGCAGTACTTC	CAIAGGAGYEQYF
TRBV5-1	-	TRBJ2-3	-	TGCGCCAGCGCTACTGGGGGGATTTCAGATACGCAGTATTTT	CASATGGISDTQYF
TRBV2	-	TRBJ1-3	-	TGTGCCAGCAGGAAGCCCGGGGGAGCCGGAAACACCATATATTTT	CASRKPGGAGNTIYF
TRBV19	-	TRBJ1-5	-	TGTGCCACCTTAAGTGGGGGAGGAAGCAATCAGCCCCAGCATTTT	CATLSGGGSNQPQHF
TRBV11-3	-	TRBJ2-3	-	TGTGCCAGCAGCTTAGTTGGTAGCCAGACCAGCACAGATACGCAGTATTTT	CASSLVGSQTSTDTQYF
TRBV28	TRBD1	TRBJ1-1	-	TGTGCCGGAAAGACAGGGGGCAGCAACACTGAAGCTTTCTTT	CAGKTGGSNTEAFF
TRBV14	-	TRBJ1-2	-	TGTGCCAGCAGCCCCGGGCTTGGGGCCTTTGACACCTTC	CASSPGLGAFDTF
TRBV14	TRBD1	TRBJ1-2	-	TGTGCCAGCAGCCCGTGGGACAGTTGGATGCGGGGCTACACCTTC	CASSPWDSWMRGYTF
TRBV18	TRBD1	TRBJ2-7	-	TGTGCCAGCTCACAGACGGGACAGTACGAGCAGTACTTC	CASSQTGQYEQYF